This T cell receptor (beta chain) is from a study of blood T cell repertoires in COVID-19. Sequenced by immunoSEQ multiplex PCR; TCRdb stores in-frame clones only, minus some. The sample lists around 300,000 clones; about 89% were seen once. Across 20 to 25 US areas, participants ranged in age from roughly 18 to 89 years. The CDR3 is 16 residues long. Germline assignment: CDR1 LNHDA and CDR2 SQIVND (reference sequence). Germline trimming cut 5 bases from V and 0 bases from J; bases unmatched to any gene: 6. The sample comprised PBMCs or T cells enriched from blood (not recorded which). The chain has TRBV19 and TRBJ2-4, with 8 bases identical to TRBD1. The clonotype comes from a woman under 30 who had recovered from COVID-19. CDR3 sequence: CASSLQGVGAKNIQYF. In DNA, the CDR3 is TGTGCCAGTAGTTTACAGGGGGTTGGAGCCAAAAACATTCAGTACTTC.